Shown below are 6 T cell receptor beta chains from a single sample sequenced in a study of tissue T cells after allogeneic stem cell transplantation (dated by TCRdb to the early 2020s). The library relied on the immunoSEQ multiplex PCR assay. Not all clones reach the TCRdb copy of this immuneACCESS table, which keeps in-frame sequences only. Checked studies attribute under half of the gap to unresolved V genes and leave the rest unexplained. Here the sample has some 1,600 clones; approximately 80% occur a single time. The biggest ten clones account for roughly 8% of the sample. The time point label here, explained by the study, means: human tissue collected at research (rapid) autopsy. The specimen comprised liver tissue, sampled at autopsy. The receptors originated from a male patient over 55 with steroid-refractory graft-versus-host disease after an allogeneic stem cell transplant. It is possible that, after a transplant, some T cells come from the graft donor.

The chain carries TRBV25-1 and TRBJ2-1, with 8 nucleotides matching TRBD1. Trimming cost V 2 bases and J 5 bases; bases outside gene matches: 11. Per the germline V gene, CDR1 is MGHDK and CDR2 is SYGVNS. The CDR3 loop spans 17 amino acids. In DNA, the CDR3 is TGTGCCAGCAGTGAAAGGGGTTTCGGACAGGGTAACAATGAGCAGTTCTTC. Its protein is CASSERGFGQGNNEQFF.

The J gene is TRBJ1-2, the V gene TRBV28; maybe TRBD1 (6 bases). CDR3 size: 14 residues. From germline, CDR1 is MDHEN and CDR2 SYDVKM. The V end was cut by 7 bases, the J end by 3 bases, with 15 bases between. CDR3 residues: CASTYRDRHYGYTF. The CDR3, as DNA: TGTGCCAGCACCTACAGGGACCGCCACTATGGCTACACCTTC.

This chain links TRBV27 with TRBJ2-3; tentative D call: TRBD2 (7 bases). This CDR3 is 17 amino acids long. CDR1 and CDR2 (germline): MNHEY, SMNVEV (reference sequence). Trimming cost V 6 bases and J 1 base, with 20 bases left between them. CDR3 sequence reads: CASSPPGDYSRTDTQYF. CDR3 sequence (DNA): TGTGCCAGCAGCCCCCCAGGGGACTACTCTCGCACAGATACGCAGTATTTT.

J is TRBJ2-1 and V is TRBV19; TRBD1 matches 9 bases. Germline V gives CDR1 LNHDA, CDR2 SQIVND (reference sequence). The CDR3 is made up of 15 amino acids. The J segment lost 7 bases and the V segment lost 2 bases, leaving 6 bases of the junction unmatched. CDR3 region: CASSITQGARNEQFF. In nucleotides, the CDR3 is TGTGCCAGTAGTATAACACAGGGGGCGAGAAATGAGCAGTTCTTC.

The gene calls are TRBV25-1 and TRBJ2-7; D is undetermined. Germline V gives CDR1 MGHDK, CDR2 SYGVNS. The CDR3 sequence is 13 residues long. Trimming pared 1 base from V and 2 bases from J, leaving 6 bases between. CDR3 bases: TGTGCCAGCAGTGAATCCCTAACCTACGAGCAGTACTTC. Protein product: CASSESLTYEQYF.

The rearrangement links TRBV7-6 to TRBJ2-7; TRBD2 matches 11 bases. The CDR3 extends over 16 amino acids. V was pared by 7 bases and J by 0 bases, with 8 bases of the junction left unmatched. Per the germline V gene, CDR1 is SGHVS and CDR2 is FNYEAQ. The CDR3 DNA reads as TGTGCCAGCACGACTCTAGCGGGGGGCAGCTCCTACGAGCAGTACTTC. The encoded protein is CASTTLAGGSSYEQYF. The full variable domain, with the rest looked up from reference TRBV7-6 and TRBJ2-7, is GAGVSQSPRYKVTKRGQDVALRCDPISGHVSLYWYRQALGQGPEFLTYFNYEAQQDKSGLPNDRFSAERPEGSISTLTIQRTEQRDSAMYRCASTTLAGGSSYEQYFGPGTRLTVT.